This TCR beta chain was captured in a study of T cells after yellow fever vaccination. Regarding this clonotype: The antigen is undetermined.

The TCR cDNA carried a universal primer site and UMIs from 5'RACE template switching. TCRdb re-derived calls from the 5' RACE reads in MiXCR, one entry per CDR3 protein. The sample contains some 300,000 distinct CDR3 sequences, roughly 7.5% of which appear only once. Overall study findings and caveats: The secondary response peaked faster, at day 5 versus 15, but was weaker. It was a small share of clonotypes that appeared in both CD4 and CD8 compartments.

V lost 0 bases, J lost 8 bases, and 7 bases lay in between. Germline values: CDR1 SGHVS, CDR2 FNYEAQ. There are 13 residues in the CDR3. The chain carries TRBV7-6 and TRBJ2-2; TRBD1 is a possible D gene (6 bases). The sequencing used PBMCs, collected approximately 40 days after the first yellow fever vaccination. The sequence was collected from a man younger than 35 who received the YFV17D yellow fever vaccine. In DNA, the CDR3 is TGTGCCAGCAGCTTAGCGGGACAAGGGGAGCTGTTTTTT. Translation: CASSLAGQGELFF. Complete variable domain (other parts from reference TRBV7-6 and TRBJ2-2): GAGVSQSPRYKVTKRGQDVALRCDPISGHVSLYWYRQALGQGPEFLTYFNYEAQQDKSGLPNDRFSAERPEGSISTLTIQRTEQRDSAMYRCASSLAGQGELFFGEGSRLTVL.